This T cell receptor (beta chain) was captured by sequencing in a study of T-cell memory formation after mild COVID-19. Whole-study results and caveats: Contracting CD4+ clones were located mainly in CM and EM, and CD8+ clones in EMRA. Clones contracting over day 15 to 85 were CD4/CD8 balanced, with later expanders leaning CD4+.

V dropped 1 base and J dropped 1 base, with 13 bases sitting between them. Germline lookup yields CDR1 MGHRA and CDR2 YSYEKL. This CDR3 comprises 16 residues. As concerns this clonotype: Antigen specificity is unknown.

MiXCR, run by TCRdb on the 5' RACE reads, gives a single entry per CDR3 protein. The sample lists around 410,000 distinct CDR3 sequences, 20% to 30% occurring once. Sequenced material: PBMCs or a T cell subset sorted from them (not recorded which). V gene TRBV4-1 combines with J gene TRBJ2-5, with TRBD1 as a possible D gene (6 bases). The origin of this receptor is an adult woman who had mild COVID-19 (a few samples of this study predate the infection). Cell type and time point are not known. CDR3 amino acids: CASSQVGGRSQETQYF. CDR3 nucleotide sequence: TGCGCCAGCAGCCAAGTTGGGGGCAGGAGCCAAGAGACCCAGTACTTC.